One sample yielded the 25 T cell receptor beta chains listed below, sequenced in a study of cytomegalovirus exposure and HLA in healthy donors. The data were produced by immunoSEQ multiplex PCR, yet TCRdb's version contains in-frame clones alone and is incomplete. The profile shows about 40,000 clones, 93% of them singletons. The specimen sequenced was PBMCs. These receptors all come from a young woman in good health and CMV-seronegative.

The rearrangement joins TRBV2 to TRBJ1-4, with unresolved D. Germline V lookup: CDR1 SNHLY, CDR2 FYNNEI. The CDR3 is 14 residues long. V shed 6 bases and J shed 0 bases, with 8 bases lying between them. The CDR3 sequence: CASRRVPTNEKLFF. In DNA, the CDR3 is TGTGCCAGCAGGAGGGTTCCAACTAATGAAAAACTGTTTTTT.

This clone appeared a single time. J is TRBJ2-5 and V is TRBV7-8, with 11 bases lining up with TRBD1. The germline V gene encodes CDR1 SGHVS and CDR2 FQNEAQ. V gave up 6 bases and J gave up 5 bases; unmatched junction bases: 11. The CDR3 contains 16 residues. The CDR3 DNA sequence: TGTGCCAGCAGGGAAGGGGGACAGGGGGTCGCTGAGACCCAGTACTTC. Protein: CASREGGQGVAETQYF.

This clone showed up just once. This rearrangement joins TRBV7-9 to TRBJ1-4, with D possibly TRBD1 on 6 matching bases. V was pared by 1 base and J by 5 bases, with 11 bases between. CDR3 length: 15 residues. The germline gives CDR1 SEHNR, CDR2 FQNEAQ (reference sequence). CDR3 nucleotide sequence: TGTGCCAGCAGCTTAGGGGACAAGCAGAATGAAAAACTGTTTTTT. Translating gives CASSLGDKQNEKLFF.

As DNA, the CDR3 is TGTGCCAGCCGAATCGGGACAGGGGTGTCAAATGAGCAGTTCTTC. Its protein product is CASRIGTGVSNEQFF. This chain connects TRBV2 to TRBJ2-1; the match to TRBD1 covers 10 bases. The CDR3 is made up of 15 amino acids. V lost 8 bases and J lost 7; bases outside the gene matches: 11. The germline V gene encodes CDR1 SNHLY and CDR2 FYNNEI.

The CDR3 loop reads CASSWGRETTNEKLFF. In DNA form, the CDR3 reads TGCGCCAGCAGCTGGGGGAGGGAGACAACTAATGAAAAACTGTTTTTT. The chain carries TRBV4-1 and TRBJ1-4, with D tentatively TRBD1 (5 bases). Germline lookup yields CDR1 MGHRA and CDR2 YSYEKL. The CDR3 runs 16 residues. Trimming stripped 5 bases from V and 0 bases from J, with 13 bases between.

The V call is TRBV28, the J call TRBJ2-7; TRBD2 agrees at 7 bases. There are 15 residues in the CDR3. Germline CDR1 MDHEN, CDR2 SYDVKM. V lost 5 bases, J lost 7 bases, and 14 bases stayed unmatched. The CDR3 region has the DNA TGTGCCAGCAGTCCTATCACGGGAGGTCCAGGGGAGCAGTACTTC. Translated: CASSPITGGPGEQYF.

The V and J genes are TRBV6-5 and TRBJ1-1; D call uncertain. This CDR3 comprises 12 residues. Trimming left V 4 bases short and J 2 bases short, with 5 bases between. The germline gives CDR1 MNHEY, CDR2 SVGAGI. The CDR3 nucleotides read TGTGCCAGCAGTTCTACCAACACTGAAGCTTTCTTT. It specifies CASSSTNTEAFF.

The chain is built from TRBV6-5 and TRBJ2-1, with a tentative D call TRBD2 (6 bases). Trimming removed 5 bases from V and 4 bases from J, with 15 bases in between. Germline V CDR1 and CDR2: MNHEY, SVGAGI. The CDR3 has 15 residues. This chain's CDR3 is CASSPRDLHYNEQFF. The CDR3 DNA follows: TGTGCCAGCAGTCCCAGGGACTTACATTACAATGAGCAGTTCTTC.

This chain links TRBV5-4 with TRBJ2-3, with TRBD2 identical over 8 bases. Germline CDR1 and CDR2: SGHNT and YYREEE (reference sequence). The CDR3 loop spans 16 amino acids. V lost 4 bases and J lost 2; bases outside the gene matches: 9. The CDR3 spells CASSRPSGGPTDTQYF. The CDR3 region has the DNA TGTGCCAGCAGCAGACCGAGCGGGGGCCCCACAGATACGCAGTATTTT.

The CDR3 nucleotides are TGTGCCAGCAGCCTCTTCCAGGGAGGGGATTCACCCCTCCACTTT. Translated: CASSLFQGGDSPLHF. This sequence joins TRBV4-2 and TRBJ1-6; possibly TRBD1 for D (5 bases). The V gene lost 4 bases and the J gene lost 8 bases, with 15 bases spanning the gap. The germline V gene encodes CDR1 LGHNA and CDR2 YNFKEQ. This CDR3 has 15 amino acids.

V gene TRBV19 combines with J gene TRBJ1-5; D is possibly TRBD1 (6 bases). The CDR3 covers 14 residues. V shed 7 bases and J shed 4 bases, with 14 bases lying between them. Per the germline V gene, CDR1 is LNHDA and CDR2 is SQIVND (reference sequence). The CDR3 bases are TGTGCCAGTACCCGGGGGGCAGGTAATCAGCCCCAGCATTTT. Protein product: CASTRGAGNQPQHF. The full variable domain, rest sourced from reference TRBV19 and TRBJ1-5, is DGGITQSPKYLFRKEGQNVTLSCEQNLNHDAMYWYRQDPGQGLRLIYYSQIVNDFQKGDIAEGYSVSREKKESFPLTVTSAQKNPTAFYLCASTRGAGNQPQHFGDGTRLSIL.

The V gene is TRBV28, the J gene TRBJ2-3; 7 nucleotides match TRBD2. CDR1 and CDR2 from the germline V gene are MDHEN and SYDVKM. There are 16 residues in the CDR3. J was trimmed by 9 bases and V by 5 bases; bases with no gene match: 17. CDR3 in amino acids: CASSPRTSLGSETQYF. DNA for the CDR3: TGTGCCAGCAGTCCCAGGACTAGTTTGGGGTCGGAGACGCAGTATTTT. Combining the CDR3 with reference TRBV28 and TRBJ2-3 gives the whole variable domain DVKVTQSSRYLVKRTGEKVFLECVQDMDHENMFWYRQDPGLGLRLIYFSYDVKMKEKGDIPEGYSVSREKKERFSLILESASTNQTSMYLCASSPRTSLGSETQYFGPGTRLTVL.

The chain joins TRBV13 to TRBJ1-5; D remains ambiguous. CDR1 and CDR2 (germline): PRHDT, FYEKMQ (reference sequence). The CDR3 is made up of 15 amino acids. Trimming took off 0 bases at V and 0 bases at J, with 6 bases between the two ends. The CDR3 coding sequence is TGTGCCAGCAGCTTAGGCCAGTATAGCAATCAGCCCCAGCATTTT. It encodes CASSLGQYSNQPQHF.

The CDR3 DNA follows: TGTGCCAGCACCAGAGTGGGCGGCTACACCTTC. Translating it yields CASTRVGGYTF. The V call is TRBV9, the J call TRBJ1-2; no clear D. This CDR3 has 11 amino acids. V shed 6 bases and J shed 8 bases, with 11 bases lying between them. Germline loops: CDR1 SGDLS, CDR2 YYNGEE.

This clone was observed once. This rearrangement joins TRBV5-1 to TRBJ1-3; TRBD1 might be the D (5 bases). CDR1 SGHRS and CDR2 YFSETQ come from the germline V gene. The CDR3 is 13 amino acids. The germline V and J ends were trimmed by 2 bases and 3 bases, with 6 bases remaining between them. The CDR3, as DNA: TGCGCCAGCAGCTTCGGGGGTGGAAACACCATATATTTT. Its protein is CASSFGGGNTIYF.

The chain carries TRBV2 and TRBJ1-2; TRBD1 matches 8 bases. CDR1 SNHLY and CDR2 FYNNEI come from the germline V gene. The CDR3 totals 14 residues. Unmatched junction bases numbered 7, after V lost 6 bases and J lost 4 bases. The CDR3 nucleotides are TGTGCCAGCAGAGGAGGACAGGGCCTCTATGGCTACACCTTC. This codes for CASRGGQGLYGYTF.

V is TRBV2 and J is TRBJ1-3; tentative D call: TRBD1 (5 bases). The germline V gene encodes CDR1 SNHLY and CDR2 FYNNEI. V was shortened by 6 bases and J by 0 bases, with 6 bases between the two germline ends. There are 13 residues in the CDR3. CDR3 DNA sequence: TGTGCCAGCAGCAGGGACTCTGGAAACACCATATATTTT. Translation: CASSRDSGNTIYF.

The rearrangement links TRBV29-1 to TRBJ2-7; D unclear. The germline gives CDR1 SQVTM, CDR2 ANQGSEA. This CDR3 is 14 amino acids long. Trimming stripped 6 bases from V and 1 base from J, with 16 bases between. The CDR3 loop reads CSVADFLSSYEQYF. For the CDR3, the DNA is TGCAGCGTCGCAGACTTTCTAAGTTCCTACGAGCAGTACTTC.

V usage is TRBV19 and J usage is TRBJ1-5; D is ambiguous. Germline V gene lookup returns CDR1 LNHDA and CDR2 SQIVND (reference sequence). Trimming took 1 base from V and 5 from J, leaving 3 bases between them. The length of the CDR3 is 12 residues. The CDR3 DNA is TGTGCCAGTAGTATAGGAGATCAGCCCCAGCATTTT. Its protein is CASSIGDQPQHF.

V is TRBV18 and J is TRBJ2-1; 10 nucleotides agree with TRBD1. The germline V gene has CDR1 KGHSH and CDR2 LQKENI. The CDR3 contains 19 residues. After removal of 3 bases from V and 0 bases from J, the junction contained 11 bases not matched to a gene. The CDR3 DNA reads TGTGCCAGCTCACCGCCCGGGACAGGGGTCTGGAGCTCCTACAATGAGCAGTTCTTC. Translation gives CASSPPGTGVWSSYNEQFF.

V usage is TRBV6-5 and J usage is TRBJ1-2, with 8 bases fitting TRBD1. The CDR3 runs to 13 residues. The trim removed 8 bases at V and 5 bases at J, leaving 7 bases unmatched. CDR1 is MNHEY and CDR2 is SVGAGI in the germline V gene. This chain's CDR3 is CASRPGGGYGYTF. CDR3 DNA sequence: TGTGCCAGCCGGCCAGGGGGCGGGTATGGCTACACCTTC.

The count of this clone is one. J is TRBJ1-5 and V is TRBV4-1, with D perhaps TRBD1 (5 bases). From germline, CDR1 is MGHRA and CDR2 YSYEKL. CDR3 length: 13 amino acids. The germline V and J ends were trimmed by 0 bases and 7 bases, with 7 bases remaining between them. CDR3 protein: CASSQEGGQPQHF. The CDR3 DNA reads TGCGCCAGCAGCCAAGAGGGGGGGCAGCCCCAGCATTTT.

This clone was seen a single time. J is TRBJ1-4 and V is TRBV12-1; the table's D call TRBD1 went unverified against the DNA. TRBV12-1 is a listed pseudogene. This CDR3 is built from 17 residues. The chain's CDR3 is CASSLAADRGINEKLFF. CDR3 coding DNA: TGTGCCAGCAGCTTGGCCGCCGACAGGGGGATTAATGAAAAACTGTTTTTT.

The chain has TRBV5-1 and TRBJ1-1; TRBD1 matches at 7 bases. The CDR3 has 14 amino acids. Germline V gene lookup returns CDR1 SGHRS and CDR2 YFSETQ. J gave up 4 bases and V 4 bases, and 7 bases lay outside the gene matches. The CDR3 DNA is TGCGCCAGCAGCATCACAGGGGTCGGCACTGAAGCTTTCTTT. Its translation: CASSITGVGTEAFF.

This clone came up once. V is TRBV9 and J is TRBJ2-3; D might be TRBD2 (5 bases). V lost 0 bases and J 4 bases, leaving 15 bases between the germline ends. This CDR3 region has 16 residues. Germline-derived CDR1 and CDR2 are SGDLS and YYNGEE. This chain's CDR3 is CASSVGYEGWADTQYF. CDR3 in DNA: TGTGCCAGCAGCGTAGGGTATGAGGGTTGGGCAGATACGCAGTATTTT.